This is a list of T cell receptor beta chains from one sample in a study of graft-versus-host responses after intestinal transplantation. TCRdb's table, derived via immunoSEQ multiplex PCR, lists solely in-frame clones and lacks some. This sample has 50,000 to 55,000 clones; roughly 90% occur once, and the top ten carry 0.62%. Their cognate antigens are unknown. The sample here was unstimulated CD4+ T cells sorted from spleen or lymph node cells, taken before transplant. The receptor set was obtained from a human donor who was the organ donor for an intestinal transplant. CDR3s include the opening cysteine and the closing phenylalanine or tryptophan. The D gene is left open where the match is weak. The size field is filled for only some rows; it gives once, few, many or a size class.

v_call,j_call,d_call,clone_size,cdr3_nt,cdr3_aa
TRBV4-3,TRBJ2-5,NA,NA,TGCGCCAGCAGCCAAAACTCGGGTCTCGCTCTGGGGGGGACCCAGTACTTC,CASSQNSGLALGGTQYF
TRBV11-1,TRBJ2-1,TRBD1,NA,TGTGCCAGCAGCTCGTCTGCACAGGGGAACAATGAGCAGTTCTTC,CASSSSAQGNNEQFF
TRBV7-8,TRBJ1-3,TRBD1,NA,TGTGCCAGCAGTCGTAACAGGGGTTCGGGAAACACCATATATTTT,CASSRNRGSGNTIYF
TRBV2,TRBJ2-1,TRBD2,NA,TGTGCCAGCAGAGACCTAGCGGACTCCTACAATGAGCAGTTCTTC,CASRDLADSYNEQFF
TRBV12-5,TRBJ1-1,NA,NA,TGTGCTAGTGGTTTGGTACTTACGGGACAAGAGAGGATGAACACTGAAGCTTTCTTT,CASGLVLTGQERMNTEAFF
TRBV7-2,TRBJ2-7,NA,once,TGTGCCAGCAGCTTAGGCGGCGGGATCTCGGGCGAGCAGTACTTC,CASSLGGGISGEQYF
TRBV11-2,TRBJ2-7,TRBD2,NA,TGTGCCAGCAGCCAAGGGGAGGGACTAGCGCTCCGTCCCTACGAGCAGTACTTC,CASSQGEGLALRPYEQYF
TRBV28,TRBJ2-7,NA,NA,TGTGCCAGCAGCCGTGCAGGGGACTACGAGCAGTACTTC,CASSRAGDYEQYF
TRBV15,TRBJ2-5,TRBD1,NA,TGTGCCACCAGCAGAGACCGGACAGGGATGGAGACCCAGTACTTC,CATSRDRTGMETQYF
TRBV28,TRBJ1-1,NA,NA,TGTGCCAGCAGTTTCGACGCGGGGAGGAAAATCACTGAAGCTTTCTTT,CASSFDAGRKITEAFF
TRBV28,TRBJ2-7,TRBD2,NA,TGTGCCAGCAGTTTATCGGGGGGGACCTACGAGCAGTACTTC,CASSLSGGTYEQYF
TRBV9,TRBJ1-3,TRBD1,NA,TGTGCCAGCAGCGTGCACAGGGGGATTATATATTTT,CASSVHRGIIYF
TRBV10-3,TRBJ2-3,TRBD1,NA,TGTGCCATCAGGGGACAGGCTAGCACAGATACGCAGTATTTT,CAIRGQASTDTQYF
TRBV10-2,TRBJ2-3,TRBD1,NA,TGCGCCAGCAGAGAGACCAGAACCGGGACAGGAATCACAGATACGCAGTATTTT,CASRETRTGTGITDTQYF
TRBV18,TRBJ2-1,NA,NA,TGTGCCAGCTCACCACCGGATACTAGCATGTTGAATGAGCAGTTCTTC,CASSPPDTSMLNEQFF
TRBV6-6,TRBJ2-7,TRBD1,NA,TGTGCCAGCAGTCGGCGGGGGACAGGGGCCTACGAGCAGTACTTC,CASSRRGTGAYEQYF
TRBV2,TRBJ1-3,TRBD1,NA,TGTGCCAGCAGTGTTAGGCAGGGGGCGCGAGGAAACACCATATATTTT,CASSVRQGARGNTIYF
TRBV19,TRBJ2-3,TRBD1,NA,TGTGCCAGTAATAGGGGACAGGGGACAGATACGCAGTATTTT,CASNRGQGTDTQYF
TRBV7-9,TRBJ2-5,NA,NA,TGTGCCAGCAGCTTTACTGGGCCCCAAGAGACCCAGTACTTC,CASSFTGPQETQYF
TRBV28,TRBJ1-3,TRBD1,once,TGTGCCAGCCTCTACCGGGGACAGGGGTTTGGAAACACCATATATTTT,CASLYRGQGFGNTIYF
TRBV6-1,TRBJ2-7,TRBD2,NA,TGTGCCAGCAGTGTCCGGGACTACTCCATCTACGAGCAGTACTTC,CASSVRDYSIYEQYF
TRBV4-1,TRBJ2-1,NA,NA,TGCGCCAGCAGCCCCTCTTACTCCTACAATGAGCAGTTCTTC,CASSPSYSYNEQFF
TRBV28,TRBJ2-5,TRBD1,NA,TGTGCCAGCAGATCCGGGACAGGGGACGTGACCCAGTACTTC,CASRSGTGDVTQYF
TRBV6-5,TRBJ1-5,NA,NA,TGTGCCAGCAGTTACTCGGCAGGGAATCAGCCCCAGCATTTT,CASSYSAGNQPQHF
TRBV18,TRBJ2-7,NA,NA,TGTGCCAGCTCACCACCAGAGAGCTCCTACGAGCAGTACTTC,CASSPPESSYEQYF
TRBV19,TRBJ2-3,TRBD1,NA,TGTGCCAGTACCGATCCCGGGACAGGATCAGCAGATACGCAGTATTTT,CASTDPGTGSADTQYF
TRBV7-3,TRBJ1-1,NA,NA,TGTGCCAGCAGCATAAGCGGGGGTGTTGCGAACACTGAAGCTTTCTTT,CASSISGGVANTEAFF
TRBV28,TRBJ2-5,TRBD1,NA,TGTGCCAGCAGCCCGCCGGGACAGGGGTCCGCGGAGACCCAGTACTTC,CASSPPGQGSAETQYF
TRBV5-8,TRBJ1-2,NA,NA,TGTGCCAGCAGCTTCCCCGAAGACAGAAACTATGGCTACACCTTC,CASSFPEDRNYGYTF
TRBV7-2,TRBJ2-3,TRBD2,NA,TGTGCCAGCAGCCGGGGGACGGGAGGACCAGATACGCAGTATTTT,CASSRGTGGPDTQYF
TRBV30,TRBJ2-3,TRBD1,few,TGTGCCTGGCTCCGGGACAGGGACACTTGGACGCAGTATTTT,CAWLRDRDTWTQYF
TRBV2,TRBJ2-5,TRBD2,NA,TGTGCCAGCACTGCGGGAGACCAAGAGACCCAGTACTTC,CASTAGDQETQYF
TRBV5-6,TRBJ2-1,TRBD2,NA,TGTGCCAGCAGAGTAGGACTAGCGGGAGGTAATGAGCAGTTCTTC,CASRVGLAGGNEQFF
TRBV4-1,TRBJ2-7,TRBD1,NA,TGCGCCAGCAGCCAAGAAGGACAGGGCTACGAGCAGTACTTC,CASSQEGQGYEQYF
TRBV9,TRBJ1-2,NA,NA,TGTGCCAGCAGTCTAACTAGTGGCTACACCTTC,CASSLTSGYTF
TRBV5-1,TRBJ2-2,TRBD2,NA,TGCGCCAGCAGCTTGGTTCGAGCGGGGGGTACCGGGGAGCTGTTTTTT,CASSLVRAGGTGELFF
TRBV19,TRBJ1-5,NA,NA,TGTGCCAGTAGCCAGGGTGGGGTCAGCAATCAGCCCCAGCATTTT,CASSQGGVSNQPQHF
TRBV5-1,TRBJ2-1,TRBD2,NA,TGCGCCAGCAGCGCCGGACTAGCGGGAGGGATTGGGGATGAGCAGTTCTTC,CASSAGLAGGIGDEQFF
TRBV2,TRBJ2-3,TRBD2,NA,TGTGCCAGCAGCCGGACTAGCGGGAGAGCCCGCACAGATACGCAGTATTTT,CASSRTSGRARTDTQYF
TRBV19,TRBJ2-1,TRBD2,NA,TGTGCCAGTAGTATAGATCCCGGGACTAGCGGGAGGGGGAATGAGCAGTTCTTC,CASSIDPGTSGRGNEQFF
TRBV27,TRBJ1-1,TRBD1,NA,TGTGCCAGCAGTTTCTCAGGACAGGGGAAAGCTTTCTTT,CASSFSGQGKAFF
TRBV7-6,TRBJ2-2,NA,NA,TGTGCCAGCAGCCCTATGCCGTTCGGGGAGCTGTTTTTT,CASSPMPFGELFF
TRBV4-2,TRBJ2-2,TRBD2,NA,TGTGCCAGCAGCGATACGGGACTAGTTCCCGGGGAGCTGTTTTTT,CASSDTGLVPGELFF